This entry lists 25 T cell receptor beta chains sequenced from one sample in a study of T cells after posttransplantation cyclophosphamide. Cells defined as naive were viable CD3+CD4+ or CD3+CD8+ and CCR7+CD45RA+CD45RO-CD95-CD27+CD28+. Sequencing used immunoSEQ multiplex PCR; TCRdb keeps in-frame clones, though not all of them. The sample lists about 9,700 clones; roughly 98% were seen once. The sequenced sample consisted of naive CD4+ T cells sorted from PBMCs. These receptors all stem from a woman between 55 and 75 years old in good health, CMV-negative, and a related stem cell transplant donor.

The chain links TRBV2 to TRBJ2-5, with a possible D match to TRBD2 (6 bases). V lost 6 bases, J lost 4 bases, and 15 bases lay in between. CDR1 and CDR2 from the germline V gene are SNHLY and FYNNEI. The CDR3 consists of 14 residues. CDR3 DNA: TGTGCCAGCAGCGGACGGGGAGGAGGAGAGACCCAGTACTTC. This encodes CASSGRGGGETQYF.

The CDR3 nucleotides read TGCGCCAGCAGCTCTTCAGGGAATCAGCCCCAGCATTTT. It codes for CASSSSGNQPQHF. The chain has TRBV5-1 and TRBJ1-5; possible D gene TRBD1, 5 bases. Per the germline V gene, CDR1 is SGHRS and CDR2 is YFSETQ. Trimming stripped 3 bases from V and 4 bases from J, with 8 bases between. This CDR3 spans 13 amino acids.

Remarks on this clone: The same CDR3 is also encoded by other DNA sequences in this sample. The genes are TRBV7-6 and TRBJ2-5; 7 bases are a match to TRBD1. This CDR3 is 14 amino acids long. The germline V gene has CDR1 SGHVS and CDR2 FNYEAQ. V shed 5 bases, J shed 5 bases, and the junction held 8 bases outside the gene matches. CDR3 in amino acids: CASSPRQGQETQYF. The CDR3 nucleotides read TGTGCCAGCAGCCCTCGACAGGGACAGGAGACCCAGTACTTC.

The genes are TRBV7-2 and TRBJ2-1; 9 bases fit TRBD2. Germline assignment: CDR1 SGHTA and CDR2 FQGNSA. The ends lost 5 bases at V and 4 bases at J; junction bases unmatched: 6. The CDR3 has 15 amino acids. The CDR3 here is CASSATSGQYNEQFF. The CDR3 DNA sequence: TGTGCCAGCAGCGCGACTAGCGGCCAGTACAATGAGCAGTTCTTC.

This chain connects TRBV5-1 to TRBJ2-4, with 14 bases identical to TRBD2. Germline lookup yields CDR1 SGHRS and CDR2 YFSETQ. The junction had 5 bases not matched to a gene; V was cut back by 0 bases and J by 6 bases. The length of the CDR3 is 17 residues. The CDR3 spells CASSLDGLAGGGNIQYF. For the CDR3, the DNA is TGCGCCAGCAGCTTGGACGGACTAGCGGGAGGTGGAAACATTCAGTACTTC.

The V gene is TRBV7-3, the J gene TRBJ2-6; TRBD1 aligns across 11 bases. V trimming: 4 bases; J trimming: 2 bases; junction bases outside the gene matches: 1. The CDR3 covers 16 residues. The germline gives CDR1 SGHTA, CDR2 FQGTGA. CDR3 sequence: CASSWTGGAGANVLTF. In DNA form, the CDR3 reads TGTGCCAGCAGCTGGACAGGGGGCGCTGGGGCCAACGTCCTGACTTTC.

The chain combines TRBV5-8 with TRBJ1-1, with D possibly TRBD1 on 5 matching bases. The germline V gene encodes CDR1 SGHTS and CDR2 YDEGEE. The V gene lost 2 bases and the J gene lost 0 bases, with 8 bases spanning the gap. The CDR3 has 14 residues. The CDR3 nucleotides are TGTGCCAGCAGCTTTCGGGGGTTGAACACTGAAGCTTTCTTT. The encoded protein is CASSFRGLNTEAFF.

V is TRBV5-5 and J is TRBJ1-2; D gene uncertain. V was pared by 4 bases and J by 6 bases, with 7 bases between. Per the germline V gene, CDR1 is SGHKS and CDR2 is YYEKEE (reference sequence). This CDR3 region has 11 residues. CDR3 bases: TGTGCCAGCAGCATCCTTAATGGCTACACCTTC. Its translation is CASSILNGYTF.

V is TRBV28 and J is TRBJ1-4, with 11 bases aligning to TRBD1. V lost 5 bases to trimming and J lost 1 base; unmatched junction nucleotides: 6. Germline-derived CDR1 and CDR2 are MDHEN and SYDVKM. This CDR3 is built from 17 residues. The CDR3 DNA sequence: TGTGCCAGCAGTGGAGGACAGGGGGCTCGAACTAATGAAAAACTGTTTTTT. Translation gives CASSGGQGARTNEKLFF.

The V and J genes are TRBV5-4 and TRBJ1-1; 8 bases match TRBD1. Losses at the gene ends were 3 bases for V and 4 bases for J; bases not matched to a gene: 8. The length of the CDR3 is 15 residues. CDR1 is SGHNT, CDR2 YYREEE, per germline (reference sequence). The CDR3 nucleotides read TGTGCCAGCAGCTGGGGAGGACAGGGTGCCACTGAAGCTTTCTTT. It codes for CASSWGGQGATEAFF. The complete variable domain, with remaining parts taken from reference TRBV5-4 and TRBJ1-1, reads ETGVTQSPTHLIKTRGQQVTLRCSSQSGHNTVSWYQQALGQGPQFIFQYYREEENGRGNFPPRFSGLQFPNYSSELNVNALELDDSALYLCASSWGGQGATEAFFGQGTRLTVV.

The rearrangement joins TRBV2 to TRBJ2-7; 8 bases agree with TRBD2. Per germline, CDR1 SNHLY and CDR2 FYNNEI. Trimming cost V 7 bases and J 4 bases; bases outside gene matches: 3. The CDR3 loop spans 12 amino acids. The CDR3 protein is CASTGGRYEQYF. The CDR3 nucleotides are TGTGCCAGCACTGGCGGGAGGTACGAGCAGTACTTC.

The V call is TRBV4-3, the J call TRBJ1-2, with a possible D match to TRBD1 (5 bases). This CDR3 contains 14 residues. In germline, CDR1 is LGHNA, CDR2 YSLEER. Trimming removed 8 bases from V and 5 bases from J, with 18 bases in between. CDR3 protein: CASAPVSGGYGYTF. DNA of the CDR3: TGCGCCAGCGCCCCCGTAAGCGGGGGTTATGGCTACACCTTC.

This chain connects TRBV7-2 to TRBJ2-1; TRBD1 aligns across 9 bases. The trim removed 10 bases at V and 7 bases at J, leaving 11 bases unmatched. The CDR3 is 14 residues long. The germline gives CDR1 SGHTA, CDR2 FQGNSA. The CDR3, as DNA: TGTGCCATCAGTACAGGGGGCGCGAAGAATGAGCAGTTCTTC. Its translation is CAISTGGAKNEQFF.

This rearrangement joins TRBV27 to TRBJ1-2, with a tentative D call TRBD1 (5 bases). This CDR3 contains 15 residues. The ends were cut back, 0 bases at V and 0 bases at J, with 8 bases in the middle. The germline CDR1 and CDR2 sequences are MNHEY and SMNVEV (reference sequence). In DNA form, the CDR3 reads TGTGCCAGCAGTTTATCAGGGGTAGCTAACTATGGCTACACCTTC. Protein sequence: CASSLSGVANYGYTF.

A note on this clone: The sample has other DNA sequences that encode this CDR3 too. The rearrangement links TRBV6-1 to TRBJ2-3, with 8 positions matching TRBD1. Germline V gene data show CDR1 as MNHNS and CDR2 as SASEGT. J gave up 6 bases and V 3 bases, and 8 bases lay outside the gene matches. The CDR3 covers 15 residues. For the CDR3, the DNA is TGTGCCAGCAGTGATGTGTGGACAGGGCCTGATACGCAGTATTTT. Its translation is CASSDVWTGPDTQYF.

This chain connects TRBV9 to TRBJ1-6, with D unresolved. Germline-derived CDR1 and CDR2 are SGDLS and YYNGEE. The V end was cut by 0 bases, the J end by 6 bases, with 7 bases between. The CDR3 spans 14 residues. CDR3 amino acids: CASSVVGVNSPLHF. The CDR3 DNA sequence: TGTGCCAGCAGCGTAGTCGGGGTTAATTCACCCCTCCACTTT.

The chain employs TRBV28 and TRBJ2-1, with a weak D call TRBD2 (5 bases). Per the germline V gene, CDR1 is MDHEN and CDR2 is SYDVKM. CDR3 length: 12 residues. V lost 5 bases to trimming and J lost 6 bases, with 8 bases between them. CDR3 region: CASSLGSNEQFF. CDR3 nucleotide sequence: TGTGCCAGCAGTCTAGGGAGCAATGAGCAGTTCTTC.

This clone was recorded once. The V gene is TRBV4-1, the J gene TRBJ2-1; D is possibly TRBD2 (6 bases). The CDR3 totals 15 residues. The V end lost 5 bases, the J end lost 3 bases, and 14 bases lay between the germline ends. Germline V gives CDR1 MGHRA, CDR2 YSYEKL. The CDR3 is CASSATGTFYNEQFF. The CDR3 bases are TGCGCCAGCAGCGCGACCGGGACTTTCTACAATGAGCAGTTCTTC.

The CDR3 bases are TGTGCCAGCAGCGTCAAGCGGGGGGCACGGGACACCGGGGAGCTGTTTTTT. Its translation: CASSVKRGARDTGELFF. V usage is TRBV9 and J usage is TRBJ2-2, with 9 bases matching TRBD2. CDR3 length: 17 amino acids. CDR1 and CDR2 (germline): SGDLS, YYNGEE. Unmatched junction bases numbered 8, after V lost 2 bases and J lost 3 bases.

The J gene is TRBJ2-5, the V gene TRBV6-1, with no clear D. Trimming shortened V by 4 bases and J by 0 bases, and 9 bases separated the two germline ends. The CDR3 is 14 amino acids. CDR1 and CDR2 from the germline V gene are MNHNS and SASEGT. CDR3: CASSGHMYQETQYF. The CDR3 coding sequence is TGTGCCAGCAGTGGACATATGTACCAAGAGACCCAGTACTTC.

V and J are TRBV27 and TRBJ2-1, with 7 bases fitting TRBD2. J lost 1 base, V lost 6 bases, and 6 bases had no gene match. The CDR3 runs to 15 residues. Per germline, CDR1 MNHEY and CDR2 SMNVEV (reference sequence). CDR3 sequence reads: CASSVRRGSYNEQFF. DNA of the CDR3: TGTGCCAGCAGCGTCCGGCGGGGGTCCTACAATGAGCAGTTCTTC.

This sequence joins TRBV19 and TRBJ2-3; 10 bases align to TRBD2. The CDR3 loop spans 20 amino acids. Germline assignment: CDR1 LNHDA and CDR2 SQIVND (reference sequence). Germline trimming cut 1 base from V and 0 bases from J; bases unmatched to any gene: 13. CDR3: CASSIAASGRRGASTDTQYF. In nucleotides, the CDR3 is TGTGCCAGTAGTATAGCGGCTAGCGGGAGACGTGGGGCTAGCACAGATACGCAGTATTTT.

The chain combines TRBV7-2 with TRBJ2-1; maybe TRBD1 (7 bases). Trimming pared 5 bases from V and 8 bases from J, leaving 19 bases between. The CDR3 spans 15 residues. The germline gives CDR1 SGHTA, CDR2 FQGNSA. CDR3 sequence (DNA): TGTGCCAGCAGCCCTCGACTGTCAGGGGGGCATGAGCAGTTCTTC. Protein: CASSPRLSGGHEQFF.

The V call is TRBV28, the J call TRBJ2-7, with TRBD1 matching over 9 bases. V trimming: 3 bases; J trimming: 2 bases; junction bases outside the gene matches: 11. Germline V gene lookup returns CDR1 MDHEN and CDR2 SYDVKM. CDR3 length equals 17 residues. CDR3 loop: CASSFNLRDRVPYEQYF. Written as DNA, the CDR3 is TGTGCCAGCAGTTTTAATCTTCGGGACAGGGTCCCCTACGAGCAGTACTTC.

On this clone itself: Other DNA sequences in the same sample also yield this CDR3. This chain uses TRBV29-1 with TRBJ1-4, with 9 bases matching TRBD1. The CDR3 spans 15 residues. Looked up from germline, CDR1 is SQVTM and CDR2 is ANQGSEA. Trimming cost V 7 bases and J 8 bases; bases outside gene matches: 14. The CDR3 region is CSADIGPTGGEKLFF. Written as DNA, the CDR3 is TGCAGCGCTGACATTGGGCCGACAGGGGGAGAAAAACTGTTTTTT.